This TCR beta chain was sequenced for a study of OX40 agonist ivuxolimab in advanced cancers. For the wider study: The costimulatory receptor OX40 (CD134) was targeted by ivuxolimab, a fully human IgG2 agonistic monoclonal antibody. Intravenous ivuxolimab was administered to patients every 2 weeks at six dose levels: 0.01, 0.1, 0.3, 1.5, 3 and 10 mg/kg. Among the roughly 52 dose-escalation patients, about 19 had hepatocellular carcinoma, 15 or so melanoma, 9 renal cell carcinoma and 9 head and neck cancer. In the dose-escalation cohort, around 80% of patients were male, and the mean age was 60 years with a range of roughly 23 to 90. Prior anti-PD-1, anti-PD-L1 or anti-CTLA-4 therapy was permitted, and 30% to 50% of dose-escalation patients had received checkpoint inhibitors. Partial responses occurred in three dose-escalation patients, of whom one had hepatocellular carcinoma and two had cutaneous melanoma. The point of sequencing TCRbeta in the periphery was to test whether ivuxolimab changed TCR sequence diversity and drove clonal T-cell expansion. The paper describes the monotherapy dose-escalation part (N ≈ 51 patients) of the phase I trial of ivuxolimab. The paper's findings and limits, for the study overall: At doses of 0.1 to 3.0 mg/kg, clonal expansion of both CD4+ and CD8+ blood T cells was observed from baseline to week 6. Low levels of normalized T-cell clonal expansion were also seen in some nonresponding patients. The antigen specificity of the clonally expanded peripheral T cells was not determined. In partial responders in the 0.1-3.0 mg/kg groups, normalized peripheral clonal expansion was found to be among the lowest, especially among CD8+ T cells. After ivuxolimab, more expanded clones were found on average in CD8+ T cells than in CD4+ T cells.

This clone was seen once. Its antigen is unknown. No base qualities exist here, and no much larger clone lies one base off it. Genomic DNA was extracted from sorted cells for sequencing of the TCRbeta CDR3 region. The immunoSEQ Assay was used for sequencing of TCRbeta CDR3 regions. The table comes from immuneACCESS by way of TCRdb, which keeps in-frame sequences with V and J called. Part of the clones is missing from these tables; in studies checked, under half for an unresolved V gene and the rest for unknown reasons. The sample table lists roughly 90,000 clones, 87% of them with a count of one. Roughly 1.4% of the sample comes from the top ten. Patients with a history of autoimmune disease or receiving systemic immunosuppression were excluded from the trial. Peripheral blood for TCR sequencing was drawn from every dose cohort at baseline, at cycle 4 day 1 and at cycle 7 day 1. The samples were drawn from a first-in-human, open-label, multicenter phase I dose-escalation trial of ivuxolimab. Adults with locally advanced or metastatic melanoma, renal cell, hepatocellular, or head and neck squamous cell carcinoma were enrolled in the trial. CD4+ and CD8+ T cells were sorted separately from peripheral blood before TCR sequencing.

V is trimmed back by 4 bases and J by 7 bases, and the junction contains 14 bases that no gene match accounts for. There are 17 amino acids in the CDR3, from cysteine to phenylalanine inclusive. Only CDR3 DNA remains: 51 bases, in frame from the first base. From the germline V gene, CDR1 is SGHRS and CDR2 is YFSETQ. Sequenced material: CD4+ or CD8+ T cells sorted from blood, taken in a trial of the OX40 agonist ivuxolimab. This TCR was sampled from an adult with an advanced solid tumor such as melanoma, head and neck, liver or kidney cancer. Rearrangement joined TRBV5-1 to TRBJ2-7; 13 central bases correspond to TRBD2. CDR3 region: CASSEGLWTSGSSEQYF. The DNA sequence is as follows: TGCGCCAGCAGCGAAGGGCTATGGACTAGCGGGAGTAGTGAGCAGTACTTC.